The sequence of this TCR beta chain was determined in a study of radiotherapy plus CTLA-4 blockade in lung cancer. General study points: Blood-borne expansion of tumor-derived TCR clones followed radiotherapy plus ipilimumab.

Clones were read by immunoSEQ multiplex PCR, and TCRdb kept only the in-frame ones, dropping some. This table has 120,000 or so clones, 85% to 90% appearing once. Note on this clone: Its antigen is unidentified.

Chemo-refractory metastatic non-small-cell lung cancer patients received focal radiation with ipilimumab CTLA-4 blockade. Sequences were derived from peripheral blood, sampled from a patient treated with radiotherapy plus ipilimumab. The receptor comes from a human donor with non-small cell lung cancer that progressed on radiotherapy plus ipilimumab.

The CDR3 here is CAIKQGGNEQFF. The CDR3 DNA sequence: TGTGCCATCAAACAGGGAGGGAATGAGCAGTTCTTC. This chain links TRBV10-3 with TRBJ2-1; tentatively, D is TRBD2 (7 bases). With 7 bases removed from V and 7 bases from J, the gap between germline ends came to 11 bases. CDR1 and CDR2 from the germline V gene are ENHRY and SYGVKD. This CDR3 has 12 amino acids.